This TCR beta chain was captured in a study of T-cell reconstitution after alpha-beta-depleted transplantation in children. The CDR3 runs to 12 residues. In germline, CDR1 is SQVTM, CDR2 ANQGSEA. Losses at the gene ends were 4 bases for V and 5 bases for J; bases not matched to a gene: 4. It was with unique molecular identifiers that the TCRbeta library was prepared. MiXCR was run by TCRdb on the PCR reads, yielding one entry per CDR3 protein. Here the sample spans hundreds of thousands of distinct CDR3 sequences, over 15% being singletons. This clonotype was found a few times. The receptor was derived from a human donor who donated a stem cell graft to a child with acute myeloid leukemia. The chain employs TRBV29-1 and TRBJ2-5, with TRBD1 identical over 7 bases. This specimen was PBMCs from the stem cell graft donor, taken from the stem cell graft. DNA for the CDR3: TGCAGCGTTGCCCGACAGGGCGAGACCCAGTACTTC. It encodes CSVARQGETQYF.